This entry lists 27 T cell receptor beta chains sequenced from one sample in a study of lymphopenia after photon versus proton radiotherapy. TCRdb's table, derived via immunoSEQ multiplex PCR, lists solely in-frame clones and lacks some. The table includes about 20,000 clones, around 90% detected once. Sample: peripheral blood, taken from a patient treated with proton-based radiotherapy. These receptors were collected from a woman in her 70s with pancreatic cancer. Some clones in this sample may be carry-over from other donors' samples.

The V call is TRBV29-1, the J call TRBJ1-2; 10 bases line up with TRBD1. The ends lost 7 bases at V and 4 bases at J; junction bases unmatched: 6. This CDR3 region has 13 residues. Per the germline V gene, CDR1 is SQVTM and CDR2 is ANQGSEA. CDR3: CSAGTGELYGYTF. DNA of the CDR3: TGCAGCGCCGGGACAGGGGAACTCTATGGCTACACCTTC.

The chain links TRBV28 to TRBJ1-5; the D gene is possibly TRBD1 (6 bases). The CDR3 extends over 14 amino acids. Trimming shortened V by 5 bases and J by 6 bases, and 14 bases separated the two germline ends. Germline-derived CDR1 and CDR2 are MDHEN and SYDVKM. The DNA for the CDR3 is TGTGCCAGCAGTACCGACAGGAATGCTCAGCCCCAGCATTTT. Encoded protein: CASSTDRNAQPQHF. The complete variable domain, with remaining parts taken from reference TRBV28 and TRBJ1-5, reads DVKVTQSSRYLVKRTGEKVFLECVQDMDHENMFWYRQDPGLGLRLIYFSYDVKMKEKGDIPEGYSVSREKKERFSLILESASTNQTSMYLCASSTDRNAQPQHFGDGTRLSIL.

The rearrangement uses TRBV10-3 and TRBJ1-2, with D uncertain. Germline V lookup: CDR1 ENHRY, CDR2 SYGVKD. Trimming took off 5 bases at V and 8 bases at J, with 15 bases between the two ends. This CDR3 spans 13 amino acids. This chain's CDR3 is CAISQGSTEGYTF. The DNA of the CDR3 is TGTGCCATCAGTCAAGGGTCCACGGAGGGCTACACCTTC.

V is TRBV28 and J is TRBJ2-7; D gene ambiguous. The CDR3 is made up of 14 amino acids. Germline-derived CDR1 and CDR2 are MDHEN and SYDVKM. The V and J ends lost 6 bases and 0 bases respectively, with 12 bases between them. The DNA of the CDR3 is TGTGCCAGCAGGACGGTCCCCCGCTCCTACGAGCAGTACTTC. Translation gives CASRTVPRSYEQYF.

The genes are TRBV9 and TRBJ2-1; D not resolved. Germline V lookup: CDR1 SGDLS, CDR2 YYNGEE. CDR3 length: 13 amino acids. V was shortened by 2 bases and J by 4 bases, with 7 bases between the two germline ends. In nucleotides, the CDR3 is TGTGCCAGCAGCGTGTTAGTGTACAATGAGCAGTTCTTC. Its translation: CASSVLVYNEQFF.

V gene TRBV5-1 combines with J gene TRBJ2-2, with TRBD1 matching 10 bases. J lost 3 bases, V lost 8 bases, and 7 bases had no gene match. Germline assignment: CDR1 SGHRS and CDR2 YFSETQ. There are 15 residues in the CDR3. CDR3 sequence reads: CASKAGTGDTGELFF. CDR3 bases: TGCGCCAGTAAAGCCGGGACAGGGGACACCGGGGAGCTGTTTTTT.

The chain links TRBV7-8 to TRBJ2-1, with no clear D. V lost 3 bases to trimming and J lost 0 bases, with 6 bases between them. The CDR3 has 14 residues. Germline CDR1 SGHVS, CDR2 FQNEAQ. CDR3 sequence reads: CASSFGNSYNEQFF. The DNA of the CDR3 is TGTGCCAGCAGCTTCGGTAACTCCTACAATGAGCAGTTCTTC.

J is TRBJ1-1 and V is TRBV6-5; weak D call: TRBD1 (6 bases). V lost 7 bases, J lost 6 bases, and 15 bases lay in between. CDR1 MNHEY and CDR2 SVGAGI come from the germline V gene. The CDR3 spans 13 residues. The CDR3 bases are TGTGCCAGCACCAGGGGAGGGGGGGCTGAAGCTTTCTTT. Amino acid sequence: CASTRGGGAEAFF.

The chain uses TRBV30 and TRBJ2-2, with 7 bases that match TRBD1. Looked up from germline, CDR1 is GTSNPN and CDR2 is SVGIG (reference sequence). This CDR3 region has 15 residues. V lost 4 bases, J lost 1 base, and 6 bases stayed unmatched. The CDR3: CAWKPGTENTGELFF. CDR3 sequence (DNA): TGTGCCTGGAAGCCCGGGACAGAGAACACCGGGGAGCTGTTTTTT.

The rearrangement uses TRBV28 and TRBJ2-2, with D possibly TRBD2 on 5 matching bases. V was trimmed by 8 bases and J by 3 bases, leaving 19 bases between them. Germline V gene data show CDR1 as MDHEN and CDR2 as SYDVKM. This CDR3 has 16 residues. CDR3 residues: CASRRRGGSDTGELFF. For the CDR3, the DNA is TGTGCCAGCCGAAGGAGAGGAGGAAGTGACACCGGGGAGCTGTTTTTT.

J is TRBJ1-5 and V is TRBV10-3; D is ambiguous. In germline, CDR1 is ENHRY, CDR2 SYGVKD. The V end lost 10 bases, the J end lost 6 bases, and 16 bases lay between the germline ends. This CDR3 has 13 residues. This CDR3 reads CATSKAPTQPQHF. In DNA form, the CDR3 reads TGTGCCACCTCGAAGGCACCTACTCAGCCCCAGCATTTT.

V is TRBV19 and J is TRBJ2-7, with TRBD2 matching 7 bases. Per germline, CDR1 LNHDA and CDR2 SQIVND (reference sequence). J was trimmed by 0 bases and V by 7 bases; bases with no gene match: 12. This CDR3 has 16 amino acids. The CDR3 here is CASINRDYRSSYEQYF. CDR3 coding DNA: TGTGCCAGTATTAATCGGGACTACCGGAGCTCCTACGAGCAGTACTTC.

The V gene is TRBV4-2, the J gene TRBJ2-1; D unresolved. The germline CDR1 and CDR2 sequences are LGHNA and YNFKEQ. The V end was cut by 0 bases, the J end by 10 bases, with 22 bases between. The length of the CDR3 is 17 residues. The CDR3 here is CASSQDSSASGYIEQFF. In DNA, the CDR3 is TGTGCCAGCAGCCAAGATAGCAGCGCCTCTGGGTATATCGAGCAGTTCTTC.

J is TRBJ1-1 and V is TRBV28; the D is unclear. The germline CDR1 and CDR2 sequences are MDHEN and SYDVKM. The CDR3 has 17 amino acids. Trimming removed 2 bases from V and 1 base from J, with 17 bases in between. The CDR3 spells CASSLISGRGTNTEAFF. CDR3 nucleotides: TGTGCCAGCAGTTTAATATCGGGTCGAGGAACGAACACTGAAGCTTTCTTT.

The rearrangement uses TRBV19 and TRBJ1-1, with 7 bases lining up with TRBD1. V shed 9 bases, J shed 1 base, and the junction held 5 bases outside the gene matches. Germline V gives CDR1 LNHDA, CDR2 SQIVND (reference sequence). The CDR3 runs to 13 residues. The CDR3 loop is CASYRDRNTEAFF. The CDR3 DNA sequence: TGTGCCAGCTACCGGGACAGGAACACTGAAGCTTTCTTT.

In the case of this clone: A junction end diverges from the germline sequence, so it may reflect a read error. The chain joins TRBV19 to TRBJ2-1; D is unresolved. Per the germline V gene, CDR1 is LNHDA and CDR2 is SQIVND (reference sequence). The CDR3 runs to 9 residues. The CDR3, as DNA: TGTGCCAGTAGTATCCCACCGCTCTTC. Translated: CASSIPPLF.

The V and J genes are TRBV27 and TRBJ2-7; 10 nucleotides match TRBD1. CDR1 and CDR2 (germline): MNHEY, SMNVEV (reference sequence). With V trimmed by 6 bases and J by 4 bases, 6 bases remained unmatched. The CDR3 is made up of 14 amino acids. The CDR3: CASRKDRGLYEQYF. The CDR3 region has the DNA TGTGCCAGCAGAAAGGACAGGGGGTTGTACGAGCAGTACTTC.

This chain uses TRBV2 with TRBJ2-1; 9 nucleotides agree with TRBD2. This CDR3 has 17 amino acids. Trimming cost V 2 bases and J 8 bases; bases outside gene matches: 13. Germline CDR1 and CDR2: SNHLY and FYNNEI. The CDR3 coding sequence is TGTGCCAGCAGTGAACTGTCTAGCGGGATGGTCGGCGATGAGCAGTTCTTC. This encodes CASSELSSGMVGDEQFF.

The rearrangement joins TRBV7-9 to TRBJ1-4; D is uncertain. Trimming removed 4 bases at V and 2 bases at J, with 11 bases between. The CDR3 extends over 15 amino acids. Germline loops: CDR1 SEHNR, CDR2 FQNEAQ (reference sequence). As DNA, the CDR3 is TGTGCCAGCAGCTACCCCTCGACGACTAATGAAAAACTGTTTTTT. Translation gives CASSYPSTTNEKLFF.

This sequence joins TRBV7-2 and TRBJ2-1, with unresolved D. CDR1 SGHTA and CDR2 FQGNSA come from the germline V gene. This CDR3 has 12 amino acids. Trimming left V 4 bases short and J 6 bases short, with 7 bases between. In DNA, the CDR3 is TGTGCCAGCAGCTCTAGATCCAATGAGCAGTTCTTC. This codes for CASSSRSNEQFF.

The rearrangement uses TRBV5-4 and TRBJ2-2; tentative D call: TRBD1 (7 bases). This CDR3 has 15 residues. Germline V CDR1 and CDR2: SGHNT, YYREEE (reference sequence). V was shortened by 2 bases and J by 7 bases, with 15 bases between the two germline ends. CDR3 DNA sequence: TGTGCCAGCAGCTTCGGAGGGGGCGCGAGCGGGGAGCTGTTTTTT. It translates to CASSFGGGASGELFF. Using reference TRBV5-4 and TRBJ2-2 for the parts outside the CDR3, the full variable domain is ETGVTQSPTHLIKTRGQQVTLRCSSQSGHNTVSWYQQALGQGPQFIFQYYREEENGRGNFPPRFSGLQFPNYSSELNVNALELDDSALYLCASSFGGGASGELFFGEGSRLTVL.

The rearrangement joins TRBV10-3 to TRBJ1-5, with TRBD1 as a possible D gene (6 bases). Trimming cost V 3 bases and J 3 bases, with 12 bases left between them. CDR1 and CDR2 (germline): ENHRY, SYGVKD. This CDR3 is 15 amino acids long. CDR3 DNA sequence: TGTGCCATCAGTGACGGGACATATACCAATCAGCCCCAGCATTTT. It encodes CAISDGTYTNQPQHF.

The V and J genes are TRBV10-3 and TRBJ2-1; D gene unclear. The length of the CDR3 is 15 residues. CDR1 is ENHRY, CDR2 SYGVKD, per germline. Between the trimmed V and J ends, which lost 2 bases and 2 bases, there was a span of 10 bases. CDR3 amino acids: CAISEAAAAYNEQFF. The DNA for the CDR3 is TGTGCCATCAGTGAGGCGGCCGCGGCCTACAATGAGCAGTTCTTC.

The J gene is TRBJ2-1, the V gene TRBV2; no clear D. The CDR3 has 13 residues. Per germline, CDR1 SNHLY and CDR2 FYNNEI. V lost 3 bases to trimming and J lost 8 bases, with 11 bases between them. The chain's CDR3 is CASSDSNRDEQFF. The CDR3 DNA reads as TGTGCCAGCAGTGACTCTAATAGAGATGAGCAGTTCTTC.

The chain couples TRBV5-1 to TRBJ2-6; D tentatively reads TRBD1 or TRBD2 (5 bases each). Germline loops: CDR1 SGHRS, CDR2 YFSETQ. This CDR3 spans 15 amino acids. V was pared by 3 bases and J by 0 bases, with 7 bases between. CDR3 residues: CASSWDLSGANVLTF. The CDR3 DNA reads TGCGCCAGCAGCTGGGACCTCTCTGGGGCCAACGTCCTGACTTTC.

This clone was seen a single time. This chain uses TRBV5-1 with TRBJ1-1; 7 nucleotides match TRBD1. Trimming at V came to 4 bases and at J to 0 bases, leaving 6 bases not matched to a gene. Germline V gene data show CDR1 as SGHRS and CDR2 as YFSETQ. The CDR3 extends over 15 amino acids. The CDR3 loop is CASSPLGTVNTEAFF. CDR3 sequence (DNA): TGCGCCAGCAGCCCGTTGGGGACAGTGAACACTGAAGCTTTCTTT.

The V call is TRBV14, the J call TRBJ1-1; 7 nucleotides agree with TRBD1. Germline-derived CDR1 and CDR2 are SGHDN and FVKESK. V dropped 4 bases and J dropped 1; count of bases not matched to a gene: 6. This CDR3 is 15 amino acids long. The CDR3 bases are TGTGCCAGCAGCCCGCCCGGGACAGCGAACACTGAAGCTTTCTTT. It encodes CASSPPGTANTEAFF.